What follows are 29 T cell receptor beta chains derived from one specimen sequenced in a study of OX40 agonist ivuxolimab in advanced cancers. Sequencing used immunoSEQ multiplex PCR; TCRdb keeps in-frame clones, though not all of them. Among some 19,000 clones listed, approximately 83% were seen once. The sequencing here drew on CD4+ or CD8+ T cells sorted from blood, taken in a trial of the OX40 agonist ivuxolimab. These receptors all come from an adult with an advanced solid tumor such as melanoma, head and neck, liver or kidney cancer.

For the CDR3, the DNA is TGTGCCAGCAGCCTGACAGGGTGGTATGGCTACACCTTC. This gives the protein CASSLTGWYGYTF. The chain combines TRBV7-9 with TRBJ1-2; 7 positions agree with TRBD1. J lost 5 bases, V lost 5 bases, and 5 bases had no gene match. This CDR3 is built from 13 residues. Per germline, CDR1 SEHNR and CDR2 FQNEAQ (reference sequence).

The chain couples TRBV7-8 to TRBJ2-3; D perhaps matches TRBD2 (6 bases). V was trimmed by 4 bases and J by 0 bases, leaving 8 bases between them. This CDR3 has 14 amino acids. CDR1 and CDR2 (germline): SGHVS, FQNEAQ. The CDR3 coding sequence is TGTGCCAGCAGCTCGGGGACTAGCACAGATACGCAGTATTTT. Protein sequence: CASSSGTSTDTQYF.

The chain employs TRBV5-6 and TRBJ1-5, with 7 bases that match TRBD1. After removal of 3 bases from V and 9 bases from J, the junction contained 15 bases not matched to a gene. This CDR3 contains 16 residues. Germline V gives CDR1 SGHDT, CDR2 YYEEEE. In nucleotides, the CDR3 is TGTGCCAGCAGCTCAGGGGACAGCGGGGGTTTTTTGCCCCAGCATTTT. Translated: CASSSGDSGGFLPQHF.

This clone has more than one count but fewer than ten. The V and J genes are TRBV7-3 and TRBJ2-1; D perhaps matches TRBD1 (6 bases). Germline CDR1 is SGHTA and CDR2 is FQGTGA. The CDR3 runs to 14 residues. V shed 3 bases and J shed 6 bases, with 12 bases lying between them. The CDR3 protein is CASSFQGTGNEQFF. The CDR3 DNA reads TGTGCCAGCAGCTTTCAGGGGACGGGCAATGAGCAGTTCTTC.

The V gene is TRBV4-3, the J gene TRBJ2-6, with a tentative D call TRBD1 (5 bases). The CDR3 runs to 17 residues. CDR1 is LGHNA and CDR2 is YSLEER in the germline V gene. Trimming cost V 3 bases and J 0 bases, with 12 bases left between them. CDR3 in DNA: TGCGCCAGCAGCCAGCAGGGTGCTAGCTCTGGGGCCAACGTCCTGACTTTC. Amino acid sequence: CASSQQGASSGANVLTF.

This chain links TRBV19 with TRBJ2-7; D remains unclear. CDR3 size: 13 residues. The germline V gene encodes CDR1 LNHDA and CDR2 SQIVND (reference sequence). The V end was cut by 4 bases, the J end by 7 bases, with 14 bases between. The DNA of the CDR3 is TGTGCCAGTAGTACCAGGACCGGGTGGGAGCAGTACTTC. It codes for CASSTRTGWEQYF.

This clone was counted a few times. The CDR3 region is CASSGRQEQFF. The CDR3 coding sequence is TGTGCCAGCAGCGGACGTCAGGAGCAGTTCTTC. This chain connects TRBV9 to TRBJ2-1; D call uncertain. The length of the CDR3 is 11 residues. Trimming took 3 bases from V and 10 from J, leaving 8 bases between them. Germline V CDR1 and CDR2: SGDLS, YYNGEE.

The CDR3 DNA is TGTGCCAGCAGTTTATTTACGGTCAGGGCTAGCCAAGAGACCCAGTACTTC. Encoded protein: CASSLFTVRASQETQYF. The rearrangement joins TRBV28 to TRBJ2-5; TRBD1 is a possible D gene (5 bases). The CDR3 has 17 residues. The germline CDR1 and CDR2 sequences are MDHEN and SYDVKM. The V end lost 1 base, the J end lost 1 base, and 16 bases lay between the germline ends.

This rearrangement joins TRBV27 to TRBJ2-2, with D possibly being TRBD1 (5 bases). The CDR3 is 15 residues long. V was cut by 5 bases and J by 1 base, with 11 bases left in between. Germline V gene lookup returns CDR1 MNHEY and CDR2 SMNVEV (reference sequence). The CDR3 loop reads CASSLWGLNTGELFF. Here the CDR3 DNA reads TGTGCCAGCAGTCTTTGGGGCCTGAACACCGGGGAGCTGTTTTTT.

The chain's CDR3 is CASSPPEYTGELFF. As DNA, the CDR3 is TGTGCCAGCTCACCACCCGAATACACCGGGGAGCTGTTTTTT. This rearrangement joins TRBV18 to TRBJ2-2, with D hard to call. Germline V gene sequence: CDR1 KGHSH, CDR2 LQKENI. V was clipped by 0 bases and J by 3 bases, with 5 bases between them. CDR3 length equals 14 residues.

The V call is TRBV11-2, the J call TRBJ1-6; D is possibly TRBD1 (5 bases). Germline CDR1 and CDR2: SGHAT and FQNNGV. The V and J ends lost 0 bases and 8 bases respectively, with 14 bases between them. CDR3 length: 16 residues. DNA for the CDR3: TGTGCCAGCAGCTTAGACCGGACATATTACCATTCACCCCTCCACTTT. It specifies CASSLDRTYYHSPLHF.

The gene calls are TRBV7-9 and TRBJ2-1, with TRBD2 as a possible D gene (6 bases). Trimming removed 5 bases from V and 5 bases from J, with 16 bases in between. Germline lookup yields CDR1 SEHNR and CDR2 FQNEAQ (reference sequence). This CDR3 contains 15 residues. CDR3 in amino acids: CASSRPGLYHNEQFF. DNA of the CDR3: TGTGCCAGCAGCAGGCCGGGACTGTACCACAATGAGCAGTTCTTC. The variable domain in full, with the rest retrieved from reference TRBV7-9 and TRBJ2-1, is DTGVSQNPRHKITKRGQNVTFRCDPISEHNRLYWYRQTLGQGPEFLTYFQNEAQLEKSRLLSDRFSAERPKGSFSTLEIQRTEQGDSAMYLCASSRPGLYHNEQFFGPGTRLTVL.

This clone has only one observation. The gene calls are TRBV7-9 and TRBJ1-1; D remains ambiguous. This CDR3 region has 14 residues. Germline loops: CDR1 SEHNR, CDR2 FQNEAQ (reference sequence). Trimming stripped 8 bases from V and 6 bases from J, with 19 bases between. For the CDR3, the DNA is TGTGCCAGCTCAAACGGAGCTACAAGCCCTGAAGCTTTCTTT. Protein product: CASSNGATSPEAFF.

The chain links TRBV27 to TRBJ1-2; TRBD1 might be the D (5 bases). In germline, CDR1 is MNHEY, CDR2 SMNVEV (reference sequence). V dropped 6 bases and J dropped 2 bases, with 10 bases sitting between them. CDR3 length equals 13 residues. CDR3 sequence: CASRTGDNYGYTF. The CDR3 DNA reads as TGTGCCAGCAGGACGGGGGACAACTATGGCTACACCTTC.

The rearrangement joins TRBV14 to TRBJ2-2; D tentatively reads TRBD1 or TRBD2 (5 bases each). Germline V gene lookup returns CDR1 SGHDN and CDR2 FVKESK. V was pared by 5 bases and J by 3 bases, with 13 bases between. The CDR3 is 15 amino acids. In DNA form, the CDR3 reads TGTGCCAGCAGCTCCAGGGAGCGTCACACCGGGGAGCTGTTTTTT. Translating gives CASSSRERHTGELFF.

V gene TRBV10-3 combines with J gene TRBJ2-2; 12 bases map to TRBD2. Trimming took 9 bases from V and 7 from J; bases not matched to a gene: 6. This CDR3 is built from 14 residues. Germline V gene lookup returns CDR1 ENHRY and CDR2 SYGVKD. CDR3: CAITSGGYGGELFF. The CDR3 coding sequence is TGTGCCATTACTAGCGGGGGGTACGGCGGGGAGCTGTTTTTT.

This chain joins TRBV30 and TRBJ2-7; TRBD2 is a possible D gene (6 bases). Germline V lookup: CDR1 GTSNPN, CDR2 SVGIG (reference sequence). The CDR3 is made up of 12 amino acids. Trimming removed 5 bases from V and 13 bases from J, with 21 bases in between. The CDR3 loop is CAWARQFRELYF. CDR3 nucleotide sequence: TGTGCCTGGGCCCGACAGTTTCGGGAGCTCTACTTC.

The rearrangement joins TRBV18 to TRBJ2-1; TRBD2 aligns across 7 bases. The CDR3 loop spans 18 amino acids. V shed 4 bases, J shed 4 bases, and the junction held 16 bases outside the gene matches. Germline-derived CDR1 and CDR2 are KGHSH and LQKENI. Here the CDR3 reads CASSHQYPASGAYNEQFF. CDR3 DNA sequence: TGTGCCAGCTCACATCAGTACCCCGCTAGCGGAGCTTACAATGAGCAGTTCTTC.

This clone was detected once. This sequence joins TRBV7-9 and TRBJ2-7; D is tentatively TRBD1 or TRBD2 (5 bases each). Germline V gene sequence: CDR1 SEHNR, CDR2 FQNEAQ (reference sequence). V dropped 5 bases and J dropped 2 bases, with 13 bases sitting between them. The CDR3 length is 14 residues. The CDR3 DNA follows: TGTGCCAGCAGCCCCGGGACGGTGACCTACGAGCAGTACTTC. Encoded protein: CASSPGTVTYEQYF.

CDR3 bases: TGTGCCGGGTCTGAGGTAGGGACTAGTATAGAGTACTTC. Protein product: CAGSEVGTSIEYF. J is TRBJ2-7 and V is TRBV30, with 8 positions matching TRBD2. V lost 8 bases to trimming and J lost 11 bases; unmatched junction nucleotides: 17. The CDR3 has 13 residues. The germline V gene has CDR1 GTSNPN and CDR2 SVGIG (reference sequence).

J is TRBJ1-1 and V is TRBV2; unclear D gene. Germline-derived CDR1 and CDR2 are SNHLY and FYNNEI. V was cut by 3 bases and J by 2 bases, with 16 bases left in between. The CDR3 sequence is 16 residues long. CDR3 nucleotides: TGTGCCAGCAGTGACGAAACAGCTTTCAGTAACACTGAAGCTTTCTTT. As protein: CASSDETAFSNTEAFF.

Here the CDR3 reads CASSQGQGAGQPQHF. The CDR3 DNA is TGCGCCAGCAGCCAAGGACAGGGCGCGGGTCAGCCCCAGCATTTT. The chain has TRBV4-3 and TRBJ1-5; TRBD1 agrees at 7 bases. In germline, CDR1 is LGHNA, CDR2 YSLEER. V was pared by 1 base and J by 6 bases, with 6 bases of the junction left unmatched. The CDR3 sequence is 15 residues long.

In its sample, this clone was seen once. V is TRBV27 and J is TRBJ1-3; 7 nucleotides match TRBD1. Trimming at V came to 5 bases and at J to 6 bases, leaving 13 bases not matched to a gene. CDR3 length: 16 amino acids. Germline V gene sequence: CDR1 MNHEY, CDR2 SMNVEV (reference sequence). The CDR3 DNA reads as TGTGCCAGCAGTCACAACCCTTTAGGGGGCGAAAACACCATATATTTT. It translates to CASSHNPLGGENTIYF.

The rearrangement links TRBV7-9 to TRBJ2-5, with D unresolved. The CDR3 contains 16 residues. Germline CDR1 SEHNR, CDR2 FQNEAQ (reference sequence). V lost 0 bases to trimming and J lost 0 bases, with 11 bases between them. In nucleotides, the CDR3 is TGTGCCAGCAGCTTAGCGCTAAGTGGTAACCAAGAGACCCAGTACTTC. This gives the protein CASSLALSGNQETQYF.

This CDR3 is CASSGVGGEETQYF. Here the CDR3 DNA reads TGCGCCAGCAGTGGCGTCGGGGGGGAAGAGACCCAGTACTTC. The chain uses TRBV10-2 and TRBJ2-5; 8 bases agree with TRBD2. Per germline, CDR1 WSHSY and CDR2 SAAADI. The CDR3 has 14 residues. V lost 4 bases to trimming and J lost 3 bases; unmatched junction nucleotides: 4.

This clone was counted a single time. CDR3 DNA: TGTGCCAGCAGTGTAGGGACAGGGTACGGCTACACCTTC. Amino acids: CASSVGTGYGYTF. The chain carries TRBV28 and TRBJ1-2; 9 bases line up with TRBD1. Germline V gene sequence: CDR1 MDHEN, CDR2 SYDVKM. The CDR3 is 13 residues long. The V gene end was trimmed by 5 bases and the J gene end by 8 bases; junction bases not matched to a gene: 6.

DNA for the CDR3: TGTGCCAGCAGCTTTTTAGCGGGGGACTCCTACGAGCAGTACTTC. Translation gives CASSFLAGDSYEQYF. This rearrangement joins TRBV5-5 to TRBJ2-7; 9 bases line up with TRBD2. The CDR3 has 15 residues. Unmatched junction bases numbered 3, after V lost 2 bases and J lost 0 bases. Germline assignment: CDR1 SGHKS and CDR2 YYEKEE (reference sequence).

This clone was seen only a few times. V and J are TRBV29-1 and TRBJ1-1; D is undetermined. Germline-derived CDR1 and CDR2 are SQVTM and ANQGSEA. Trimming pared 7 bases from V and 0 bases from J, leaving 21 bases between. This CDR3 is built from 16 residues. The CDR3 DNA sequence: TGCAGCGCAAACCCAGGTTTTAGCCGGATGAACACTGAAGCTTTCTTT. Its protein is CSANPGFSRMNTEAFF.

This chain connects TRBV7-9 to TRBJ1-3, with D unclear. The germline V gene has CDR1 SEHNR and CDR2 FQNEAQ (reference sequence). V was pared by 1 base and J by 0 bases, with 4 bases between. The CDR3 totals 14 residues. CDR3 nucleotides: TGTGCCAGCAGCTTAGGCGGCTCTGGAAACACCATATATTTT. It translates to CASSLGGSGNTIYF. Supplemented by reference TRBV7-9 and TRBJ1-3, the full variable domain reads DTGVSQNPRHKITKRGQNVTFRCDPISEHNRLYWYRQTLGQGPEFLTYFQNEAQLEKSRLLSDRFSAERPKGSFSTLEIQRTEQGDSAMYLCASSLGGSGNTIYFGEGSWLTVV.